The rows below give T cell receptor beta chains drawn from one sample of a study of blood T cell repertoires in COVID-19. Generated by immunoSEQ multiplex PCR, the TCRdb table keeps only in-frame clones and is missing some. The table shows roughly 120,000 clones, with around 80% occurring only once. The material sequenced was peripheral blood. All receptors come from an elderly woman with acute or convalescent COVID-19. The CDR3 runs from the conserved cysteine through the conserved F or W. The order of the fields is J gene, clone size, V gene, D gene, CDR3 DNA, CDR3 protein. A D gene is named only where the DNA matches it firmly. Rows give clone size only sometimes, using once, few, many, or a class for an expanded clone.

J: TRBJ2-1
size: .
V: TRBV7-3
D: TRBD2
DNA: TGTGCCAGCAGCTTGGGACTAGCGAGCGATGAGCAGTTCTTC
CDR3: CASSLGLASDEQFF

J: TRBJ2-3
size: .
V: TRBV19
D: .
DNA: TGTGCCAGTAGTCCCCAGCGGGACAACACAGATACGCAGTATTTT
CDR3: CASSPQRDNTDTQYF

J: TRBJ2-7
size: .
V: TRBV12-3/TRBV12-4
D: TRBD1
DNA: TGTGCCAGCACGGGACAGAGCTCCTACGAGCAGTACTTC
CDR3: CASTGQSSYEQYF

J: TRBJ1-5
size: many
V: TRBV21-1
D: .
DNA: TGTGCCAGCAGCAGCTTACAGGGGCCATGTGGGCAGCCCCAGCATTTT
CDR3: CASSSLQGPCGQPQHF

J: TRBJ1-4
size: .
V: TRBV4-3
D: .
DNA: TGCGCCAGCAGCCAAGATGGCCAGGGGACTAATGAAAAACTGTTTTTT
CDR3: CASSQDGQGTNEKLFF

J: TRBJ1-1
size: .
V: TRBV30
D: .
DNA: TGTGCCTGGAGTGTAACGGGGTGGACTGAAGCTTTCTTT
CDR3: CAWSVTGWTEAFF

J: TRBJ1-5
size: .
V: TRBV30
D: TRBD1
DNA: TGTGCCTGGGCCGACAGGGGGAGAAATCAGCCCCAGCATTTT
CDR3: CAWADRGRNQPQHF

J: TRBJ1-1
size: .
V: TRBV29-1
D: TRBD1
DNA: TGCAGCGTTGAGGGACAGGGGGCTCTCACTGAAGCTTTCTTT
CDR3: CSVEGQGALTEAFF

J: TRBJ2-2
size: .
V: TRBV10-3
D: .
DNA: TGTGCCATCAGTAGGACAAACGGCGGGGAGCTGTTTTTT
CDR3: CAISRTNGGELFF

J: TRBJ2-7
size: once
V: TRBV3-1/TRBV3-2
D: TRBD2
DNA: TGTGCCAGCAGCCAGCTAGCGGGAGTATACGAGCAGTACTTC
CDR3: CASSQLAGVYEQYF

J: TRBJ1-4
size: .
V: TRBV6-5
D: .
DNA: TGTGCCACCAGAGCTCAGGGTAGGGGGGAAAAACTGTTTTTT
CDR3: CATRAQGRGEKLFF

J: TRBJ2-7
size: few
V: TRBV3-1/TRBV3-2
D: .
DNA: TGTGCCAGCAGGGGCACAGGGCTGTACGAGCAGTACTTC
CDR3: CASRGTGLYEQYF

J: TRBJ1-1
size: .
V: TRBV19
D: .
DNA: TGTGCCAGTAGTATAGGAGTGAACACTGAAGCTTTCTTT
CDR3: CASSIGVNTEAFF

J: TRBJ1-1
size: .
V: TRBV5-1
D: .
DNA: TGCGCCAGCAGCCCCCCGACAGGAACTGAAGCTTTCTTT
CDR3: CASSPPTGTEAFF

J: TRBJ2-2
size: .
V: TRBV5-8
D: TRBD1
DNA: TGTGCCAGCAGCTCAGGGACCAGGACAGGGAACTTCGGGGAGCTGTTTTTT
CDR3: CASSSGTRTGNFGELFF

J: TRBJ1-1
size: .
V: TRBV11-2
D: .
DNA: TGTGCCAGCAGCCCCCCGGGGAACACTGAAGCTTTCTTT
CDR3: CASSPPGNTEAFF

J: TRBJ2-1
size: .
V: TRBV11-2
D: TRBD2
DNA: TGTGCCAGCAGCTCGACTAGCGGGGTATACAATGAGCAGTTCTTC
CDR3: CASSSTSGVYNEQFF

J: TRBJ1-5
size: .
V: TRBV27
D: .
DNA: TGTGCCAGCAGTTTAATGGGGGGTGGTCAGCCCCAGCATTTT
CDR3: CASSLMGGGQPQHF

J: TRBJ2-1
size: .
V: TRBV5-1
D: TRBD1
DNA: TGCGCCAGCAGCTTGGGGGACAGGGCCAATGAGCAGTTCTTC
CDR3: CASSLGDRANEQFF

J: TRBJ1-6
size: .
V: TRBV4-2
D: .
DNA: TGTGCCAGCAGCCAAGATACACGGAGGGGATACTCCTATAATTCACCCCTCCACTTT
CDR3: CASSQDTRRGYSYNSPLHF

J: TRBJ1-5
size: once
V: TRBV28
D: .
DNA: TGTGCTAGCAGTACCTTGATCGGGGGGCGAACCAATCAGCCCCAGCATTTT
CDR3: CASSTLIGGRTNQPQHF

J: TRBJ2-5
size: .
V: TRBV5-8
D: TRBD2
DNA: TGTGCCAGCAGCTTGTGGGGGGGTCAAGAGACCCAGTACTTC
CDR3: CASSLWGGQETQYF

J: TRBJ2-5
size: once
V: TRBV29-1
D: TRBD2
DNA: TGCAGCGTTGATAAGGCGGGCGGGGGACTACAAGAGACCCAGTACTTC
CDR3: CSVDKAGGGLQETQYF

J: TRBJ2-5
size: .
V: TRBV7-9
D: .
DNA: TGTGCCAGCTGGGGTTGGAGGGGGGGCGCCGTCCAAGAGACCCAGTACTTC
CDR3: CASWGWRGGAVQETQYF

J: TRBJ1-1
size: .
V: TRBV7-9
D: TRBD1
DNA: TGTGCCAGCAGCTCCGGACAGGGGGTTAGGGTTGGCACTGAAGCTTTCTTT
CDR3: CASSSGQGVRVGTEAFF

J: TRBJ2-7
size: .
V: TRBV7-3
D: .
DNA: TGTGCCAGCAGCTTAGTGGCTGGCCCACATTACGAGCAGTACTTC
CDR3: CASSLVAGPHYEQYF

J: TRBJ2-1
size: .
V: TRBV27
D: .
DNA: TGTGCCAGCAGACTAGCTCTCGCTACCTACAATGAGCAGTTCTTC
CDR3: CASRLALATYNEQFF

J: TRBJ2-1
size: once
V: TRBV2
D: .
DNA: TGTGCCAGCTGTCAGGTTGGGGGGTTCTACAATGAGCAGTTCTTC
CDR3: CASCQVGGFYNEQFF

J: TRBJ2-5
size: .
V: TRBV7-2
D: .
DNA: TGTGCCAGCAGCGCTCGTTCCGGGACAACCCAGAAGACCCAGTACTTC
CDR3: CASSARSGTTQKTQYF

J: TRBJ2-2
size: .
V: TRBV7-2
D: .
DNA: TGTGCCAGCAGCTTGGCTGAGTCGCGGGTGACCGGGGAGCTGTTTTTT
CDR3: CASSLAESRVTGELFF

J: TRBJ1-2
size: .
V: TRBV6-2/TRBV6-3
D: TRBD1
DNA: TGTGCCAGCAGTCGGGAGACAGGGGATACCTATGGCTACACCTTC
CDR3: CASSRETGDTYGYTF

J: TRBJ2-1
size: few
V: TRBV4-1
D: TRBD1
DNA: TGCGCCAGCAGCCAAGAGCCCCGGGACAGGGGCCCCAATGAGCAGTTCTTC
CDR3: CASSQEPRDRGPNEQFF